The subject of this entry is one TCR beta chain. No antigen is known for it. This specimen belongs to a study of graft-versus-host responses after intestinal transplantation. Overall study: Recipients uniformly received anti-thymocyte globulin induction, followed by tacrolimus and steroids for three to four years. Study-wide results and caveats: High graft-versus-host to host-versus-graft T cell clonal ratios marked allografts of patients with graft-donor macrochimerism.

Germline loops: CDR1 LGHNA, CDR2 YSLEER. The ends were cut back, 0 bases at V and 1 base at J, with 10 bases in the middle. The CDR3 sequence is 15 residues long. TCRdb's copy holds only in-frame clones and misses some; the assay was immunoSEQ multiplex PCR. Here the sample spans 90,000 to 150,000 clones, about 95% being singletons. This chain connects TRBV4-3 to TRBJ2-7; D unresolved. This receptor was identified in a human donor who received an intestinal transplant. The sequencing here drew on unstimulated CD8+ T cells sorted from spleen or lymph node cells, taken before intestinal transplant. CDR3 sequence: CASSQDQSDSYEQYF. DNA for the CDR3: TGCGCCAGCAGCCAAGATCAGTCCGATTCCTACGAGCAGTACTTC.